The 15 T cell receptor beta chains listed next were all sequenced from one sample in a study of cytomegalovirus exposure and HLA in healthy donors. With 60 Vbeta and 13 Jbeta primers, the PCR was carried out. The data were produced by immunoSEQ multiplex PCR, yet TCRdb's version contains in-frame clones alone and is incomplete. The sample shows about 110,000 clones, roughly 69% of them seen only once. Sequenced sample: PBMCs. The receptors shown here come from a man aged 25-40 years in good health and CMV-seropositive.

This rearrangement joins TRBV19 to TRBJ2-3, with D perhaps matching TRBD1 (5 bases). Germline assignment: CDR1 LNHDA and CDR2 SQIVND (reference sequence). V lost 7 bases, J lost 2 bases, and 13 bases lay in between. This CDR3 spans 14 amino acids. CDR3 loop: CASTLGQFTDTQYF. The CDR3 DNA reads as TGTGCCAGTACCCTGGGGCAGTTCACAGATACGCAGTATTTT.

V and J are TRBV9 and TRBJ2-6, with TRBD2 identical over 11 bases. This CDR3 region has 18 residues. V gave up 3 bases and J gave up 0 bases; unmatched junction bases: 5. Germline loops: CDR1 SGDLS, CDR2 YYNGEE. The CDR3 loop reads CASSALAGVNSGANVLTF. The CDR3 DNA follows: TGTGCCAGCAGCGCACTAGCGGGGGTTAACTCTGGGGCCAACGTCCTGACTTTC.

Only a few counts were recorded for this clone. CDR3 sequence reads: CASSRPGQGSYEQYF. The DNA of the CDR3 is TGTGCCAGCTCACGCCCGGGACAGGGATCCTACGAGCAGTACTTC. The chain couples TRBV18 to TRBJ2-7, with 9 bases lining up with TRBD1. The CDR3 runs 15 residues. With V trimmed by 4 bases and J by 1 base, 5 bases remained unmatched. Germline values: CDR1 KGHSH, CDR2 LQKENI.

The CDR3 sequence is CASSPLHHDLDEQFF. CDR3 in DNA: TGTGCCAGCAGCCCACTCCACCATGATTTGGATGAGCAGTTCTTC. The chain combines TRBV9 with TRBJ2-1, with D uncertain. The ends were cut back, 4 bases at V and 8 bases at J, with 19 bases in the middle. The V gene's germline CDR1 is SGDLS and CDR2 YYNGEE. This CDR3 contains 15 residues.

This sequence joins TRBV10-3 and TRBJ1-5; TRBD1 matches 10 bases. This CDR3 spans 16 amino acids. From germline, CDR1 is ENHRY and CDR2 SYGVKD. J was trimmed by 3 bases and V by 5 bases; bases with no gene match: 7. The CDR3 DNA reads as TGTGCCATCAGTAACGGACAGGGGGGTACCAATCAGCCCCAGCATTTT. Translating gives CAISNGQGGTNQPQHF.

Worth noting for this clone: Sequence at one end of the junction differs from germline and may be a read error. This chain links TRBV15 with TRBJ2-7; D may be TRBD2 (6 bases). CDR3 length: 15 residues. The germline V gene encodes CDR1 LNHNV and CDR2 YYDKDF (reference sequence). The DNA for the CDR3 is TGTGCCACCAGCCCCGGGGGAACAATCACCTACGCGCAGTACTTC. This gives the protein CATSPGGTITYAQYF.

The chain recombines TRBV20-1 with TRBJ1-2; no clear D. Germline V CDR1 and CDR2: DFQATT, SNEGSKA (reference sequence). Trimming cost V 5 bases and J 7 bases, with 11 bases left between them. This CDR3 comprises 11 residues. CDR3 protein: CSASPGVGYTF. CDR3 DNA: TGCAGTGCTTCCCCCGGGGTTGGCTACACCTTC.

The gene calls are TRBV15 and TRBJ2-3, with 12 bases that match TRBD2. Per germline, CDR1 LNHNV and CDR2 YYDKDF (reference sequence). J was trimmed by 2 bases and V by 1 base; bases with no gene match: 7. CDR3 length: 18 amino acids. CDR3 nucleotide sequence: TGTGCCACCAGCAGAGGCCTAGCGGGGGGGGTCTCCACAGATACGCAGTATTTT. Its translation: CATSRGLAGGVSTDTQYF.

The CDR3 spells CASSNSTSNTEAFF. CDR3 coding DNA: TGTGCCAGCAGTAACTCTACCTCAAACACTGAAGCTTTCTTT. The chain recombines TRBV7-9 with TRBJ1-1; no definite D call. Germline V gives CDR1 SEHNR, CDR2 FQNEAQ (reference sequence). CDR3 length: 14 amino acids. V dropped 6 bases and J dropped 2 bases, with 13 bases sitting between them.

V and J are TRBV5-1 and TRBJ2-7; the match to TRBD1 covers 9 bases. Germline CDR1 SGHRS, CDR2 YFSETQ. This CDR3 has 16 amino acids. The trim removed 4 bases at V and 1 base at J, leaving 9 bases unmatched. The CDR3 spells CASSNIPQGASYEQYF. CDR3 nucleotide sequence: TGCGCCAGCAGCAATATCCCACAGGGGGCATCCTACGAGCAGTACTTC.

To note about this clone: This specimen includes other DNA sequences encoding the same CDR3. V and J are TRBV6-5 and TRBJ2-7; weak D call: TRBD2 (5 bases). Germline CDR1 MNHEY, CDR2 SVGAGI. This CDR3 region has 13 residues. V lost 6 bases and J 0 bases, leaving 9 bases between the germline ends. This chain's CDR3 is CASRRGSSYEQYF. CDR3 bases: TGTGCCAGCAGGAGAGGGAGCTCCTACGAGCAGTACTTC.

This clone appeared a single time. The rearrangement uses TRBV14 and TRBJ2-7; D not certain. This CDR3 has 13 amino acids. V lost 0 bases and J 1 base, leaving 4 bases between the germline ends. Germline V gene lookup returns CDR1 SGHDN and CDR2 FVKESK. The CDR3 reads CASSQDISYEQYF. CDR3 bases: TGTGCCAGCAGCCAAGATATATCCTACGAGCAGTACTTC.

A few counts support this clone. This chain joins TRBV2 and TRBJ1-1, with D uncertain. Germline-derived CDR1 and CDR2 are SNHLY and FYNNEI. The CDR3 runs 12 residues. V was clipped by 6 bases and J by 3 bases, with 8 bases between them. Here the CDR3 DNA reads TGTGCCAGCAGGGGGAGGGACACTGAAGCTTTCTTT. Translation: CASRGRDTEAFF.

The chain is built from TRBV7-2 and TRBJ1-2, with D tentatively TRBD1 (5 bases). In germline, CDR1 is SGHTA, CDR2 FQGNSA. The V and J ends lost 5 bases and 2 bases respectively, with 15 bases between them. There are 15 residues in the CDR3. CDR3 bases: TGTGCCAGCAGCACCCTGGGGGAGGGGAACTATGGCTACACCTTC. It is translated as CASSTLGEGNYGYTF.

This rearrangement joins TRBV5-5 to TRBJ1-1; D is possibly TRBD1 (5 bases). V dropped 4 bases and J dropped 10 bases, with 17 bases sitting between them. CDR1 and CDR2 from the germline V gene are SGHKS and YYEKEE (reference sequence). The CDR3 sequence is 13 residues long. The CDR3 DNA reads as TGTGCCAGCAGCCTGACCTCCCAGGGTGGAGCTTTCTTT. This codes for CASSLTSQGGAFF.